This TCR beta chain was recovered during a study of blood T cells in healthy people across ages. This clonotype has a count of ten or more. Donors each provided roughly 11 milliliters of peripheral blood. Next came a second PCR, run for about 7 to 12 cycles, which used a sample-barcoded 5' primer along with a J-beta primer mix. MiXCR, run by TCRdb on the 5' RACE reads, gives a single entry per CDR3 protein. The sample has 850,000 or so distinct CDR3 sequences; more than 25% are singletons. Sequenced sample: blood. The sequence was collected from a woman over 75 in good health.

Written as DNA, the CDR3 is TGTGCCAGCAGTGAGACCCACCGAGGCTATGGCTACACCTTC. This translates into CASSETHRGYGYTF. The rearrangement links TRBV12-3 or TRBV12-4 to TRBJ1-2; D is unclear. V shed 5 bases and J shed 4 bases, with 14 bases lying between them. CDR3 size: 14 residues.